This is a list of T cell receptor beta chains from one sample in a study of T cells in Graves' hyperthyroidism and ophthalmopathy. In TCRdb, the multiplex PCR reads were re-called with MiXCR into one record per CDR3 protein. This table has some 620,000 distinct CDR3 sequences, about 17% appearing once. The material sequenced was blood. These receptors were collected from a woman in her 30s with Graves' hyperthyroidism. CDR3s include the opening cysteine and the closing phenylalanine or tryptophan. D genes are given only for firm matches. Clone size, where shown, is once, few, many, or a class for clones that have expanded.

clone size	V gene	CDR3 length	J gene	D gene	CDR3 DNA	CDR3 protein
many	TRBV28	13	TRBJ2-7	.	TGTGCCAGCAGTGGTATCGGGGTGGGCGAGCAGTACTTC	CASSGIGVGEQYF
.	TRBV27	15	TRBJ2-7	.	TGTGCCAGCACTCCTTCGACTGGACAGTCGTACGAGCAGTACTTC	CASTPSTGQSYEQYF
.	TRBV5-1	14	TRBJ2-3	.	TGCGCCAGCGGGGCGGGGACTGTCACAGATACGCAGTATTTT	CASGAGTVTDTQYF
many	TRBV3-1	16	TRBJ2-7	TRBD2	TGTGCCAGCAGCCAAGAAGGGCGGGAGGGCAGCTACGAGCAGTACTTC	CASSQEGREGSYEQYF
many	TRBV12-3/TRBV12-4	14	TRBJ2-1	.	TGTGCCAGCACCATGGGGGTCTCCTACAATGAGCAGTTCTTC	CASTMGVSYNEQFF
many	TRBV27	15	TRBJ1-5	.	TGTGCCAGCAGTTCTCGTTACTATAGCAATCAGCCCCAGCATTTT	CASSSRYYSNQPQHF
many	TRBV28	16	TRBJ2-3	TRBD2	TGTGCCAGCAGTCCCCGGACTAGCGCTTACACAGATACGCAGTATTTT	CASSPRTSAYTDTQYF
many	TRBV11-2	14	TRBJ1-3	TRBD1	TGTGCCAGCCGCCGGACAGGCTCTGGAAACACCATATATTTT	CASRRTGSGNTIYF
many	TRBV3-1	14	TRBJ1-2	TRBD1	TGTGCCAGCAGCCAGATGGGACAGGGGGACGGCTACACCTTC	CASSQMGQGDGYTF
few	TRBV19	14	TRBJ2-7	TRBD2	TGTGCCAGTACTCGGACTAGCGGCGCCTACGAGCAGTACTTC	CASTRTSGAYEQYF
many	TRBV2	15	TRBJ2-7	.	TGTGCCAGCAGTGAAGCGATGGCGGGCAGGGGCGAGCAGTACTTC	CASSEAMAGRGEQYF
many	TRBV11-3	18	TRBJ2-1	TRBD2	TGTGCCAGCAGCTCCACATCTCTAGCGGGAGACGGTACGAATGAGCAGTTCTTC	CASSSTSLAGDGTNEQFF
.	TRBV7-6	13	TRBJ2-7	.	TGTGCCAGCAGCTTAGCCCCCTTAGGAGAGCAGTACTTC	CASSLAPLGEQYF
few	TRBV4-1	15	TRBJ1-1	.	TGCGCCAGCAGCCAGTTTAACGGGTATGAGGCTGAAGCTTTCTTT	CASSQFNGYEAEAFF
many	TRBV6-5	16	TRBJ2-1	TRBD1	TGTGCCAGCAGTTACTGGATCGGGACAGGGGACAATGAGCAGTTCTTC	CASSYWIGTGDNEQFF
many	TRBV6-1	12	TRBJ1-1	.	TGTGCCAGCAGATACAGGGACACTGAAGCTTTCTTT	CASRYRDTEAFF
few	TRBV20-1	13	TRBJ2-1	.	TGCGTTGCTGGGGTCGGGGTCTACAATGAGCAGTTCTTC	CVAGVGVYNEQFF
few	TRBV6-5	15	TRBJ1-2	.	TGTGCCAGCAGTTACTCAGGGGCCACTAACTATGGCTACACCTTC	CASSYSGATNYGYTF
many	TRBV18	13	TRBJ2-5	.	TGTGCCAGCTCACCGGGCAACCAAGAGACCCAGTACTTC	CASSPGNQETQYF
many	TRBV18	16	TRBJ1-1	TRBD1	TGTGCCAGCTCACCTGCCGGGACAGGGGCGAACACTGAAGCTTTCTTT	CASSPAGTGANTEAFF
few	TRBV6-1	14	TRBJ1-1	TRBD1	TGTGCCAGCAGATTCCGGGACAGGGGATCTGAAGCTTTCTTT	CASRFRDRGSEAFF
many	TRBV5-1	15	TRBJ1-1	TRBD1	TGCGCCAGCAGCTCCCGTGCCCCAGGGGGGACTGAAGCTTTCTTT	CASSSRAPGGTEAFF
many	TRBV3-1	14	TRBJ1-1	TRBD1	TGTGCCAGCAGCGACCAGGGGGTGAACGCTGAAGCTTTCTTT	CASSDQGVNAEAFF
many	TRBV13	17	TRBJ1-1	.	TGTGCCAGCAGCTTAGGAGGTGACAGTCTAATGAACACTGAAGCTTTCTTT	CASSLGGDSLMNTEAFF
.	TRBV18	15	TRBJ1-6	.	TGTGCCAGCTCACCAGATCGGGTCCCTGGCTCACCCCTCCACTTT	CASSPDRVPGSPLHF
many	TRBV20-1	14	TRBJ1-1	TRBD1	TGCAGTGCAACGGGACAGACCATGAACACTGAAGCTTTCTTT	CSATGQTMNTEAFF
few	TRBV20-1	15	TRBJ1-5	.	TGCAGTGCTTTCTACGACAGGTATAGCAATCAGCCCCAGCATTTT	CSAFYDRYSNQPQHF
few	TRBV4-1	11	TRBJ2-1	.	TGCGCCAGAGGGACCCCCAATGAGCAGTTCTTC	CARGTPNEQFF
many	TRBV28	15	TRBJ2-7	TRBD1	TGTGCCAGCATCCGCGGGACAGGGCGCTCCTACGAGCAGTACTTC	CASIRGTGRSYEQYF
many	TRBV5-1	15	TRBJ2-7	.	TGCGCCAGCAGCCCCCAATATGACAGAACCTACGAGCAGTACTTC	CASSPQYDRTYEQYF
.	TRBV5-6	16	TRBJ1-1	.	TGTGCCAGCAGCTTGGGGCCCGACAGGCTGAACACTGAAGCTTTCTTT	CASSLGPDRLNTEAFF
.	TRBV7-9	15	TRBJ2-5	TRBD1	TGTGCCAGCAGCCTGATAGGGACAGGTGGAGAGACCCAGTACTTC	CASSLIGTGGETQYF
.	TRBV7-2	15	TRBJ1-2	TRBD1	TGTGCCAGCAGACCTCCCAGGGGGCGGAACTATGGCTACACCTTC	CASRPPRGRNYGYTF
.	TRBV19	15	TRBJ2-7	.	TGTACCAGTAGTATAACCCATGGACCTATTTACGAGCAGTACTTC	CTSSITHGPIYEQYF
.	TRBV5-1	15	TRBJ1-6	TRBD1	TGCGCCAGCAGCTTGGCGACAGGGGGAAGTTCACCCCTCCACTTT	CASSLATGGSSPLHF
many	TRBV29-1	13	TRBJ2-3	TRBD2	TGCAGCGAGCGGGGGGGGAGCACAGATACGCAGTATTTT	CSERGGSTDTQYF
many	TRBV7-3	16	TRBJ2-3	.	TGTGCCAGCAGCTTAACCGCCGGGCTGGGTACAGATACGCAGTATTTT	CASSLTAGLGTDTQYF
few	TRBV27	15	TRBJ2-5	.	TGTGCCAGCAGTTCCCTCCTCGGCAGACAAGAGACCCAGTACTTC	CASSSLLGRQETQYF
.	TRBV28	18	TRBJ2-3	TRBD2	TGTGCCAGCACTCTATCGGGACTAGCGGGAGGGGGCACAGATACGCAGTATTTT	CASTLSGLAGGGTDTQYF
few	TRBV30	14	TRBJ1-1	.	TGTGCCTGGAGTGTTGGGGGACTCAACACTGAAGCTTTCTTT	CAWSVGGLNTEAFF
.	TRBV5-4	15	TRBJ1-1	.	TGTGCCAGCAGCTTGGCAAGGGAAGAGGGCACTGAAGCTTTCTTT	CASSLAREEGTEAFF
few	TRBV6-2/TRBV6-3	15	TRBJ1-1	TRBD1	TGTGCCAGCAGTCCTACCGGGACAGGGAGGACTGAAGCTTTCTTT	CASSPTGTGRTEAFF
.	TRBV18	13	TRBJ2-5	.	TGTGCCAGCTCACCTGTCCAAAAAGAGACCCAGTACTTC	CASSPVQKETQYF
many	TRBV11-2	12	TRBJ2-7	.	TGTGCCAGCAAAATAGGGGGGCACGAGCAGTACTTC	CASKIGGHEQYF
many	TRBV7-8	13	TRBJ2-7	.	TGTGCCAGCAGCTTACGAGAGACCTACGAGCAGTACTTC	CASSLRETYEQYF
many	TRBV6-1	16	TRBJ2-3	.	TGTGCCAGCAGTTACTCTGGCGGGATAGGCACAGATACGCAGTATTTT	CASSYSGGIGTDTQYF
.	TRBV2	14	TRBJ2-6	TRBD1	TGTGCCAGGACCCGGGACAGGGGAGGGTACGTCCTGACTTTC	CARTRDRGGYVLTF
many	TRBV6-1	13	TRBJ2-7	.	TGTGCCAGCAGCGGCGGATTGTCCTACGAGCAGTACTTC	CASSGGLSYEQYF
.	TRBV30	15	TRBJ2-1	TRBD1	TGTGCCTGGAGCGGACAGGCCAGCTCCTACAATGAGCAGTTCTTC	CAWSGQASSYNEQFF
many	TRBV12-5	14	TRBJ2-1	TRBD2	TGTGCTAGTGGTTTGGGACTAGCGGGAGTGGAGCAGTTCTTC	CASGLGLAGVEQFF
few	TRBV28	13	TRBJ2-7	.	TGTGCCAGCACCTTAGCTCATGGGGACGAGCAGTACTTC	CASTLAHGDEQYF
many	TRBV3-1	13	TRBJ1-2	.	TGTGCCAGCAGCCATGGGGCGGGGAGTGGCTACACCTTC	CASSHGAGSGYTF
many	TRBV30	14	TRBJ2-2	.	TGTGCCTGGTCGGCAGGGGTCTCCACCGGGGAGCTGTTTTTT	CAWSAGVSTGELFF
many	TRBV28	15	TRBJ2-6	.	TGTGCCAGCAGTTTAGCCTACTCTGGGGCCAACGTCCTGACTTTC	CASSLAYSGANVLTF
few	TRBV20-1	14	TRBJ2-3	.	TGCGGTGCTAGAGATAGGAGGGGCACAGATACGCAGTATTTT	CGARDRRGTDTQYF